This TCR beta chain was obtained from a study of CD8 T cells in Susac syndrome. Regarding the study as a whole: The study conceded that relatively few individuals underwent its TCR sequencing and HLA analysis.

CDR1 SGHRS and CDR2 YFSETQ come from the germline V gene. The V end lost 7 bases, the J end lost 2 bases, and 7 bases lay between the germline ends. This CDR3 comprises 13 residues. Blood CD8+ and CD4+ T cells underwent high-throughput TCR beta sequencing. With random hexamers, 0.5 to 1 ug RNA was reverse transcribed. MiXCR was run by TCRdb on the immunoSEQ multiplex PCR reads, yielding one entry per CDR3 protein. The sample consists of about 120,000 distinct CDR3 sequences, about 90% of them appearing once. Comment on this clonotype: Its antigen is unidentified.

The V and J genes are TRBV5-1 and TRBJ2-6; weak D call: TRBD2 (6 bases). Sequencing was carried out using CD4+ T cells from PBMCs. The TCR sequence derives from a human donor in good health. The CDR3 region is CASGGAGANVLTF. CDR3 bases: TGCGCCAGCGGCGGGGCTGGGGCCAACGTCCTGACTTTC.